These T cell receptor beta chains were read from a single sample in a study of spatial heterogeneity in lung cancer. From the 5' RACE reads, TCRdb called clonotypes with MiXCR, one entry per CDR3 protein. The sample consists of about 36,000 distinct CDR3 sequences, about 7.9% of them appearing once. The specimen comprised PBMCs, sampled at follow-up. These receptor sequences come from a male donor with early-stage non-small cell lung cancer. Each CDR3 is given with its conserved first and last residue. The order of the fields is D gene, clone size, J gene, CDR3 length, V gene, CDR3 DNA, CDR3 protein. A D gene is named only where the DNA matches it firmly. The size of a clone is reported for some rows only, either as once, few or many, or as a class for expanded clones.

TRBD1 | many | TRBJ2-3 | 16 | TRBV20-1 | TGCAGTGCTAGAGATCCCGGGACAGTCAGCACAGATACGCAGTATTTT | CSARDPGTVSTDTQYF
- | many | TRBJ1-1 | 15 | TRBV20-1 | TGCAGTGCTAGAGGGCAGGGCTATGGCTACACTGAAGCTTTCTTT | CSARGQGYGYTEAFF
- | many | TRBJ1-1 | 14 | TRBV7-9 | TGTGCCAGCAGCTTATCGAGGATCGGAACTGAAGCTTTCTTT | CASSLSRIGTEAFF
TRBD2 | many | TRBJ2-5 | 13 | TRBV5-6 | TGTGCCAGCAGTTCGGGACTAACGGAGACCCAGTACTTC | CASSSGLTETQYF
- | many | TRBJ2-3 | 14 | TRBV11-2 | TGTGCCAGCAGCTTAGAGAGGGTCTCAGATACGCAGTATTTT | CASSLERVSDTQYF
- | many | TRBJ2-7 | 11 | TRBV30 | TGTGCCTGGAGTCGGGGCCACGAGCAGTACTTC | CAWSRGHEQYF
- | many | TRBJ2-3 | 16 | TRBV9 | TGTGCCAGCAGCGTAGAAGAGGGGCAGGCTGGCGATACGCAGTATTTT | CASSVEEGQAGDTQYF
- | many | TRBJ1-3 | 14 | TRBV30 | TGTGCCTGGCTGCAGTGGAACTCTGGAAACACCATATATTTT | CAWLQWNSGNTIYF
- | - | TRBJ1-3 | 15 | TRBV6-5 | TGTGCCAGCAGACCAACCGGGACGCAGGGAAACAATATATATTTT | CASRPTGTQGNNIYF
- | many | TRBJ1-1 | 14 | TRBV6-5 | TGTGCCAGCAGTTGGGACGGCCCTGGGGGTGAAGCTTTCTTT | CASSWDGPGGEAFF
- | few | TRBJ1-1 | 13 | TRBV11-1 | TGTGCCAGCAGCTTTGGGGCTAACACTGAAGCTTTCTTT | CASSFGANTEAFF
- | many | TRBJ2-2 | 11 | TRBV12-3/TRBV12-4 | TGTGCCAGCAGGGGATTCGGGGAGCTGTTTTTT | CASRGFGELFF
- | many | TRBJ2-7 | 17 | TRBV6-5 | TGTGCCAGCAGAAGCGTCGGGGGCGCAACGTTAATTTACGAGCAGTACTTC | CASRSVGGATLIYEQYF
TRBD1 | many | TRBJ1-3 | 14 | TRBV12-3/TRBV12-4 | TGTGCCAGCAGTCCGACAGGGGGCTGGGACACCATATATTTT | CASSPTGGWDTIYF
- | many | TRBJ1-1 | 16 | TRBV7-9 | TGTGCCAGCAGTTTCTCCCCCCCCCTCAAGAACACTGAAGCTTTCTTT | CASSFSPPLKNTEAFF
- | many | TRBJ2-2 | 12 | TRBV20-1 | TGCAGTGCTAGAGACACCACCGGGGAGCTGTTTTTT | CSARDTTGELFF
TRBD2 | many | TRBJ2-3 | 15 | TRBV28 | TGTGCCAGCAGTCTTAGCGGGGGCATCACAGATACGCAGTATTTT | CASSLSGGITDTQYF
TRBD1 | many | TRBJ2-7 | 14 | TRBV7-6 | TGTGCCAGCAGCTCCGGGACAGGGGCTTACGAGCAGTACTTC | CASSSGTGAYEQYF
TRBD1 | many | TRBJ2-2 | 15 | TRBV11-2 | TGTGCCAGCAGGGCCGGACAGGGGGCGACCGGGGAGCTGTTTTTT | CASRAGQGATGELFF
- | many | TRBJ2-3 | 15 | TRBV12-3/TRBV12-4 | TGTGCCAGCAGTTTCTTTTTAGGGGCCGCAGATACGCAGTATTTT | CASSFFLGAADTQYF
- | many | TRBJ2-5 | 14 | TRBV7-8 | TGTGCCAGCAGCTTACAGGGGGGAAAAGAGACCCAGTACTTC | CASSLQGGKETQYF
- | many | TRBJ2-7 | 14 | TRBV12-3/TRBV12-4 | TGTGCCTCCCTGACTGAGTGGGGCCCCTGCGAGCAGTACTTC | CASLTEWGPCEQYF
TRBD1 | many | TRBJ1-1 | 15 | TRBV7-3 | TGTGCCAGCAGCCTTAATAATAGACAGGGGCCTGAAGCTTTCTTT | CASSLNNRQGPEAFF
- | many | TRBJ1-1 | 13 | TRBV2 | TGTGCCAGCAGTGAAGTTGCAAGCACTGAAGCTTTCTTT | CASSEVASTEAFF
- | many | TRBJ1-1 | 13 | TRBV2 | TGTGCCAGCAGTGTAGGAGCCGAGACTGAAGCTTTCTTT | CASSVGAETEAFF
- | many | TRBJ1-3 | 13 | TRBV11-2 | TGTGCCAGCAGCTTAGAATCGCGAAACACCATATATTTT | CASSLESRNTIYF
- | many | TRBJ1-1 | 14 | TRBV12-5 | TGTGCTAGTGGCACGGAACAGCCTAACACTGAAGCTTTCTTT | CASGTEQPNTEAFF
- | many | TRBJ1-5 | 16 | TRBV3-1 | TGTGCCAGCAGCCAAGATGGGCCCTATAGCAATCAGCCCCAGCATTTT | CASSQDGPYSNQPQHF
- | many | TRBJ1-6 | 14 | TRBV7-9 | TGTGCCAGCAGCTTTGGGTGGGATAATTCACCCCTCCACTTT | CASSFGWDNSPLHF
TRBD1 | many | TRBJ2-1 | 15 | TRBV11-3 | TGTGCCAGCAGCCTTAACAGGGGATCCTACAATGAGCAGTTCTTC | CASSLNRGSYNEQFF
- | many | TRBJ2-7 | 12 | TRBV27 | TGTGCCAGCAGTCCCGGACATCCCGAGCAGTACTTC | CASSPGHPEQYF
- | many | TRBJ2-2 | 14 | TRBV9 | TGTGCCAGCAGAGCCAATAGCGGATCTGGGGAGCTGTTTTTT | CASRANSGSGELFF
TRBD1 | many | TRBJ1-6 | 14 | TRBV18 | TGTGCCAGCAGCGGGACAGAACAAAATTCACCCCTCCACTTT | CASSGTEQNSPLHF
- | many | TRBJ2-1 | 16 | TRBV7-3 | TGTGCCAGCAGCTTTTACGCTGCTACGGGGTACGGTGAGCAGTTCTTC | CASSFYAATGYGEQFF
- | many | TRBJ1-1 | 16 | TRBV5-6 | TGTGCCAGCAGCTTGGATGGTATGACACAACTGGAGGAAGCTTTCTTT | CASSLDGMTQLEEAFF
- | many | TRBJ1-2 | 13 | TRBV20-1 | TGCAGTGCTAGTGCGCAGGAATCGACTGGCTACACCTTC | CSASAQESTGYTF
- | few | TRBJ2-5 | 11 | TRBV21-1 | TGTGCCAGCAGAGGGCGCGAGACCCAGTACTTC | CASRGRETQYF
- | few | TRBJ1-4 | 14 | TRBV3-1 | TGTGCCAGCAGCCTACAGGGAGAGGGTGAAAAACTGTTTTTT | CASSLQGEGEKLFF
TRBD1 | many | TRBJ1-2 | 15 | TRBV7-8 | TGTGCCAGCAGCTTAGTAGGGACAGGGGGCTATGGCTACACCTTC | CASSLVGTGGYGYTF
- | many | TRBJ1-1 | 14 | TRBV27 | TGTGCCAGCAGTTCAAGGACGGAGAACACTGAAGCTTTCTTT | CASSSRTENTEAFF
- | many | TRBJ2-1 | 11 | TRBV6-5 | TGTGCCAGCAGTGGAGGGGTTGAGCAGTTCTTC | CASSGGVEQFF
- | many | TRBJ1-2 | 9 | TRBV29-1 | TGCAGCGTTGAAGCTGGCTACACCTTC | CSVEAGYTF
- | few | TRBJ1-2 | 15 | TRBV4-2 | TGTGCCAGCAGCCAGCCCGGGGGGCAGTCGGGTGGCTACACCTTC | CASSQPGGQSGGYTF
- | many | TRBJ1-3 | 15 | TRBV7-2 | TGTGCCAGCAGCTCATATGGGGGTTCTGGAAACACCATATATTTT | CASSSYGGSGNTIYF
- | many | TRBJ2-3 | 18 | TRBV23-1 | TGCGCCAGCAGTCAATCGGTGTCGGCAGGGGGGGTCCGAGATACGCAGTATTTT | CASSQSVSAGGVRDTQYF
- | many | TRBJ2-2 | 16 | TRBV4-1 | TGCGCCAGCAGCCAAGGCCCGGGGCCCAACACCGGGGAGCTGTTTTTT | CASSQGPGPNTGELFF
- | few | TRBJ1-1 | 12 | TRBV5-6 | TGTGCCAGCAGCCCAGGAGGGACTGAAGCTTTCTTT | CASSPGGTEAFF